These 5 T cell receptor beta chains came from one sample sequenced in a study of cytomegalovirus exposure and HLA in healthy donors. The study ran its PCR with 60 Vbeta and 13 Jbeta primers. Data came from immunoSEQ multiplex PCR; TCRdb stores just in-frame clones and leaves some out. This sample has approximately 150,000 clones, with 65% to 80% found just once. The source material was PBMCs. The origin of the receptors is a woman aged 40 to 49 in good health and CMV-seropositive.

A single count supports this clone. V gene TRBV9 combines with J gene TRBJ2-3; 7 bases match TRBD2. The V gene end was trimmed by 7 bases and the J gene end by 4 bases; junction bases not matched to a gene: 12. The germline gives CDR1 SGDLS, CDR2 YYNGEE. This CDR3 comprises 15 residues. In DNA form, the CDR3 reads TGTGCCAGCGCAATTGGACTAGTCGTCGCAGATACGCAGTATTTT. Protein: CASAIGLVVADTQYF.

This clone was seen just once. This rearrangement joins TRBV5-1 to TRBJ1-1, with D perhaps TRBD1 (6 bases). CDR1 SGHRS and CDR2 YFSETQ come from the germline V gene. The V end was cut by 4 bases, the J end by 2 bases, with 15 bases between. The CDR3 extends over 15 amino acids. For the CDR3, the DNA is TGCGCCAGCAGCCCCCTAGGGGGGGGTAACACTGAAGCTTTCTTT. As protein: CASSPLGGGNTEAFF.

The genes are TRBV19 and TRBJ2-5; TRBD1 matches at 10 bases. Germline values: CDR1 LNHDA, CDR2 SQIVND (reference sequence). V was pared by 0 bases and J by 1 base, with 11 bases of the junction left unmatched. This CDR3 has 19 amino acids. Here the CDR3 reads CASSIDRGTGESFQETQYF. The CDR3 DNA is TGTGCCAGTAGTATAGATAGGGGGACAGGGGAATCGTTCCAAGAGACCCAGTACTTC.

The V gene is TRBV19, the J gene TRBJ2-7, with 16 bases aligning to TRBD2. CDR1 and CDR2 from the germline V gene are LNHDA and SQIVND (reference sequence). CDR3 size: 17 residues. Losses at the gene ends were 4 bases for V and 4 bases for J; bases not matched to a gene: 7. CDR3 DNA: TGTGCCAGTAGTAGGCAGGGGACTAGCGGGAGGGCTTACGAGCAGTACTTC. Protein sequence: CASSRQGTSGRAYEQYF.

The V and J genes are TRBV6-6 and TRBJ2-5; a weak D match, TRBD2 (5 bases). The V end lost 8 bases, the J end lost 1 base, and 17 bases lay between the germline ends. The CDR3 covers 15 residues. Germline assignment: CDR1 MNHNY and CDR2 SVGAGI (reference sequence). The CDR3 spells CASDIAGGIQETQYF. CDR3 in DNA: TGTGCCAGCGACATCGCAGGAGGAATCCAAGAGACCCAGTACTTC.